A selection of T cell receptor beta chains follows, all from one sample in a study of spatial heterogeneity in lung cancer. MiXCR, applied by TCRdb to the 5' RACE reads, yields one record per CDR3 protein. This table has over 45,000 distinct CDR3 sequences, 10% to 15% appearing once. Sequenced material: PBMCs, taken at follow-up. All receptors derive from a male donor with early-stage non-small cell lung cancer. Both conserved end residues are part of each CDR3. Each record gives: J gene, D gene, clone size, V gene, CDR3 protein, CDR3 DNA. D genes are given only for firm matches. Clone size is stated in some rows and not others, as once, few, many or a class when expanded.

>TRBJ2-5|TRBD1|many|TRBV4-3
CASSRGQGAPETQYF
TGCGCCAGCAGCCGGGGACAGGGGGCCCCAGAGACCCAGTACTTC
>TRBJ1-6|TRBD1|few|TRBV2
CASSEGDRGSYNSPLHF
TGTGCCAGCAGTGAAGGGGACAGGGGTTCCTATAATTCACCCCTCCACTTT
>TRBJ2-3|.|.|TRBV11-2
CASSTGAQFSTDTQYF
TGTGCCAGCAGCACGGGGGCCCAATTTAGCACAGATACGCAGTATTTT
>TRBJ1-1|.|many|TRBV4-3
CASSQEYYGATEAFF
TGCGCCAGCAGCCAAGAGTATTATGGTGCTACTGAAGCTTTCTTT
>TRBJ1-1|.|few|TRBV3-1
CASSQEDVNTEAFF
TGTGCCAGCAGCCAAGAAGACGTGAACACTGAAGCTTTCTTT
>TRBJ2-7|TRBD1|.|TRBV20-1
CSAPDRPSSYEQYF
TGCAGTGCTCCGGACAGGCCGAGCTCCTACGAGCAGTACTTC
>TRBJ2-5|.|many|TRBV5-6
CASSLVNLGQETQYF
TGTGCCAGCAGCTTGGTCAATTTGGGTCAAGAGACCCAGTACTTC
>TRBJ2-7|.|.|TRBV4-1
CASSQGGGDRSVYEQYF
TGCGCCAGCAGCCAAGGGGGAGGAGACAGATCCGTTTACGAGCAGTACTTC
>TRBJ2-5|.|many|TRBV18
CASSPVYGRKTQYF
TGTGCCAGCTCACCGGTCTACGGGAGAAAGACCCAGTACTTC
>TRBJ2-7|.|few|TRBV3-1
CASSRKGGYEQYF
TGTGCCAGCAGCCGGAAAGGGGGATACGAGCAGTACTTC
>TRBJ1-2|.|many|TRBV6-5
CASSYSKAGRRGYTF
TGTGCCAGCAGTTACTCGAAGGCAGGGCGGAGGGGCTACACCTTC
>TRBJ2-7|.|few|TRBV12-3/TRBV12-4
CASSLGGSIGGEQYF
TGTGCCAGCAGTCTAGGGGGATCCATAGGAGGCGAGCAGTACTTC
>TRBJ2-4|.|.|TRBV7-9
CASSFDKNIQYF
TGTGCCAGCAGCTTCGACAAAAACATTCAGTACTTC
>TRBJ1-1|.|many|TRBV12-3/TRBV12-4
CASSLNREGTEAFF
TGTGCCAGCAGTTTGAACCGCGAAGGGACTGAAGCTTTCTTT